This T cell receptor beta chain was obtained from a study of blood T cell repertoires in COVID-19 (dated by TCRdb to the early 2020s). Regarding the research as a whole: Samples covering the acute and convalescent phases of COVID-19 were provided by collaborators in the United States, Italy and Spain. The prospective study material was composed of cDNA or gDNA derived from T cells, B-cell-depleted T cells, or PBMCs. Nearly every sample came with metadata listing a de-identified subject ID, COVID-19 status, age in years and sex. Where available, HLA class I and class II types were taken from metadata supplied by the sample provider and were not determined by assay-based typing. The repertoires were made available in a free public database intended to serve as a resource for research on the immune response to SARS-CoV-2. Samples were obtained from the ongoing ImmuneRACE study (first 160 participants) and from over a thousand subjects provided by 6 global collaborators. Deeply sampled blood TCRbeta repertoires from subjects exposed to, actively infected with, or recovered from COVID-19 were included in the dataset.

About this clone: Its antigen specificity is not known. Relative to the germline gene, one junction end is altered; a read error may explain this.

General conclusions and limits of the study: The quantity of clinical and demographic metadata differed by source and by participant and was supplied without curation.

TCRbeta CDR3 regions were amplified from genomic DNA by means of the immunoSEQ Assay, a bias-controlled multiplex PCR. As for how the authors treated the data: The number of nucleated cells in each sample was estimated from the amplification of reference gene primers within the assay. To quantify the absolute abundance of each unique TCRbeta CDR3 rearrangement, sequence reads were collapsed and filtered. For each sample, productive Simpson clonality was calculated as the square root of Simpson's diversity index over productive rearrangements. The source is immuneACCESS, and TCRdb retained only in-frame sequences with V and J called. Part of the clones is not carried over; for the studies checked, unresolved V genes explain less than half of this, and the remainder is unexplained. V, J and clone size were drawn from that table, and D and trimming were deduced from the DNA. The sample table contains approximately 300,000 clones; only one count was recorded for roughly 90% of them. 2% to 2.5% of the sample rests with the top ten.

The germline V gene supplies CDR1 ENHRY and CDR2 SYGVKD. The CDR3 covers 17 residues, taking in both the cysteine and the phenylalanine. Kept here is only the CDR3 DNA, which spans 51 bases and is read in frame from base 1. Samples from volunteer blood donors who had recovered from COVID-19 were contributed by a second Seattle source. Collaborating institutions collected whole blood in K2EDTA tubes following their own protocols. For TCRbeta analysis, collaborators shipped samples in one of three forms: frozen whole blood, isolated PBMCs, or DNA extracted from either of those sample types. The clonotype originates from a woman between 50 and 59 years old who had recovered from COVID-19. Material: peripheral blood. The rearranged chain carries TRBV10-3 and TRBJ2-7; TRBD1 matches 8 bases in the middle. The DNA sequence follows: TGTGCCATCAGTGAGTCGGCCGGGACAGGCGCCTCCCACGAGCAGTACTTC. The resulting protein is CAISESAGTGASHEQYF.